This T cell receptor (beta chain) was recorded in a study of blood T cell repertoires in COVID-19. Study as a whole: COVID-19 samples collected from the United States, Italy and Spain covered acute and convalescent phases. The analysed material was cDNA or gDNA that came from T cells, B-cell-depleted T cells, or PBMCs.

The germline CDR1 and CDR2 sequences are SQVTM and ANQGSEA. The V segment lost 8 bases and the J segment 3 bases; nucleotides outside the gene matches: 8. The CDR3 spans 13 residues. In the original processing: By means of reference gene primer amplification, nucleated cell counts were estimated. Generated by immunoSEQ multiplex PCR, the TCRdb table keeps only in-frame clones and is missing some. D and trimming come from the DNA, and the V and J calls and clone size come from that table. The sample has about 190,000 clones, around 90% seen once; the top ten hold 0.6% to 0.8%. The V gene is TRBV29-1, the J gene TRBJ1-1, with 8 bases that match TRBD1. This clonotype was sampled from a man between 50 and 59 years old with acute or convalescent COVID-19. The sequenced sample was peripheral blood. The CDR3 spells CSTRQGHYTEAFF. CDR3 nucleotides: TGCAGCACCCGACAGGGGCACTACACTGAAGCTTTCTTT.